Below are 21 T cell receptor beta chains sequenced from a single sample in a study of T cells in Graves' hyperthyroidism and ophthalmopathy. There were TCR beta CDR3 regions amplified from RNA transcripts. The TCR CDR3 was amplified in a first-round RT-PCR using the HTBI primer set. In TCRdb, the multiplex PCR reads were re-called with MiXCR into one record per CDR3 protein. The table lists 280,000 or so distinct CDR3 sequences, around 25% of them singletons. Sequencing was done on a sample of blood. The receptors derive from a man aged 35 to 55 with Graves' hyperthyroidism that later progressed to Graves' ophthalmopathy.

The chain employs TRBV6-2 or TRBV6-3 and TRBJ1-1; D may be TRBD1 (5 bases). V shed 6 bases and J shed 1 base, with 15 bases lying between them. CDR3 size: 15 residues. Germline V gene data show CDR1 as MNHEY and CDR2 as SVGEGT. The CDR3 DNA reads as TGTGCCAGCAGAACCCACCCGGGACGGAACACTGAAGCTTTCTTT. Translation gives CASRTHPGRNTEAFF.

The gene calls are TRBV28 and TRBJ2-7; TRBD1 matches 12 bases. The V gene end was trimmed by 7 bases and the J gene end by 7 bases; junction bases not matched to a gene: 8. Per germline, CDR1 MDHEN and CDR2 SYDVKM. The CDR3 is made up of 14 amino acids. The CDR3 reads CASTTGQGAGEQYF. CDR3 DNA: TGTGCCAGCACCACGGGACAGGGGGCTGGAGAGCAGTACTTC.

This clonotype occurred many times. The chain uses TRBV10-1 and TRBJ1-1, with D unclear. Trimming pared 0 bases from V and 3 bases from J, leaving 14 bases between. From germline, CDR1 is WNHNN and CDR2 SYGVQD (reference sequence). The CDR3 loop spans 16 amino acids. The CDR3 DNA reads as TGCGCCAGCAGTGAGTCCGGCCGGGCTTCCCACACTGAAGCTTTCTTT. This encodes CASSESGRASHTEAFF.

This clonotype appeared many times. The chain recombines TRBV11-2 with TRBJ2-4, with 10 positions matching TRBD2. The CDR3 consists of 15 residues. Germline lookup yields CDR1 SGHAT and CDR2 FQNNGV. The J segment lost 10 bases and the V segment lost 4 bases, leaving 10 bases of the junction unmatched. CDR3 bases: TGTGCCAGCAGCTCGAGCGGGAGGGCCCGATTTATTCAGTACTTC. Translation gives CASSSSGRARFIQYF.

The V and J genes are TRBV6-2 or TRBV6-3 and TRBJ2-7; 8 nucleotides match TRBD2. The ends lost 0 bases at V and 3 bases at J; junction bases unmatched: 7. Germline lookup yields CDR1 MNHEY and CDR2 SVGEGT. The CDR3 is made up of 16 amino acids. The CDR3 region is CASSYSGLGMLYEQYF. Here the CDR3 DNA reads TGTGCCAGCAGTTACTCGGGACTAGGAATGCTCTACGAGCAGTACTTC.

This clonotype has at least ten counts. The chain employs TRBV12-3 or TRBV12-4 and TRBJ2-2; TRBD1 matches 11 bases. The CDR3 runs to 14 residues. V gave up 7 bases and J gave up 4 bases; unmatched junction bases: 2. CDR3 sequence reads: CASKGTGGTGELFF. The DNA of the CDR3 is TGTGCCAGCAAGGGGACAGGGGGCACCGGGGAGCTGTTTTTT.

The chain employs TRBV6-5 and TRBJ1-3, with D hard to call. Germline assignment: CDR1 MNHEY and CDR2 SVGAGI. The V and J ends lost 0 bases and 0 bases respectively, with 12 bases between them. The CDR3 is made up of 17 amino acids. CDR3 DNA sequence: TGTGCCAGCAGTTACTCGACGGCGCCTGGCTCTGGAAACACCATATATTTT. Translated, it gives CASSYSTAPGSGNTIYF.

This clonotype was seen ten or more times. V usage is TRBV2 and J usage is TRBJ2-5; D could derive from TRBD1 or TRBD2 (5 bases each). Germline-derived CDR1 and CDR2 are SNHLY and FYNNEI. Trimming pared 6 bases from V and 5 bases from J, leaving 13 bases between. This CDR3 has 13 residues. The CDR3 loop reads CASSGTTAETQYF. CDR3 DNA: TGTGCCAGCAGCGGGACCACTGCGGAGACCCAGTACTTC.

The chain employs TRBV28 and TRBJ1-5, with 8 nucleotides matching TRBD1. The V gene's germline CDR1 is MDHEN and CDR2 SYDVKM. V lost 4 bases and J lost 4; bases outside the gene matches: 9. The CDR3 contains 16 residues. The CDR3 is CASSSTTGGKNQPQHF. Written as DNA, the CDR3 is TGTGCCAGCAGTTCCACCACAGGGGGGAAAAATCAGCCCCAGCATTTT.

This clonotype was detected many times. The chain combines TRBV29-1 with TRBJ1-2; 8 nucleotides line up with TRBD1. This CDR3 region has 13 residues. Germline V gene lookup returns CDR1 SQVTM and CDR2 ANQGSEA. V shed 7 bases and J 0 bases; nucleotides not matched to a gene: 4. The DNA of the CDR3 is TGCAGCGGAACAGGGGGAGCTAACTATGGCTACACCTTC. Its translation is CSGTGGANYGYTF. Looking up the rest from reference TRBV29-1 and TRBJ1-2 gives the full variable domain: SAVISQKPSRDICQRGTSLTIQCQVDSQVTMMFWYRQQPGQSLTLIATANQGSEATYESGFVIDKFPISRPNLTFSTLTVSNMSPEDSSIYLCSGTGGANYGYTFGSGTRLTVV.

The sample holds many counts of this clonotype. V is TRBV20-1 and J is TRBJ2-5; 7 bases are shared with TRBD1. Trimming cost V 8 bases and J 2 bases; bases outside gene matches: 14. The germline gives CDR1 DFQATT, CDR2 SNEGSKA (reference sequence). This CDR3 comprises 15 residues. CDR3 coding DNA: TGCAGTACGAGGGGAAATGGGACAGTGCAAGAGACCCAGTACTTC. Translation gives CSTRGNGTVQETQYF.

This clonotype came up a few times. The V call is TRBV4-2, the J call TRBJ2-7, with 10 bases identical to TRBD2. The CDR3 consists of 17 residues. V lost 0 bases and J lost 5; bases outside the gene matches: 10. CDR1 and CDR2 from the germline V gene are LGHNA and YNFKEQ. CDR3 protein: CASSQDLRLAGVDEQYF. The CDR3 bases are TGTGCCAGCAGCCAAGATCTTCGTCTAGCGGGAGTTGACGAGCAGTACTTC.

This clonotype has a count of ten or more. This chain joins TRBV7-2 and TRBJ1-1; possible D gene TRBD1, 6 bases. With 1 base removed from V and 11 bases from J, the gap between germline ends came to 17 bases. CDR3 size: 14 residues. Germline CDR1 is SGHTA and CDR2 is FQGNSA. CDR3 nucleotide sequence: TGTGCCAGCAGCTTAGGAGGGGGTCGAGTTGAGGCTTTCTTT. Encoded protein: CASSLGGGRVEAFF. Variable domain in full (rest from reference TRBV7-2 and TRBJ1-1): GAGVSQSPSNKVTEKGKDVELRCDPISGHTALYWYRQSLGQGLEFLIYFQGNSAPDKSGLPSDRFSAERTGGSVSTLTIQRTQQEDSAVYLCASSLGGGRVEAFFGQGTRLTVV.

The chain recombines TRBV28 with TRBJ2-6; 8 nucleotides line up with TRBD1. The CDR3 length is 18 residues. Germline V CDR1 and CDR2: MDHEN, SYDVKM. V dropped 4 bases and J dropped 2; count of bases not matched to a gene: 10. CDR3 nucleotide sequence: TGTGCCAGCAGTTCACCAGGGGGCGGGTCACCTGGGGCCAACGTCCTGACTTTC. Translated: CASSSPGGGSPGANVLTF.

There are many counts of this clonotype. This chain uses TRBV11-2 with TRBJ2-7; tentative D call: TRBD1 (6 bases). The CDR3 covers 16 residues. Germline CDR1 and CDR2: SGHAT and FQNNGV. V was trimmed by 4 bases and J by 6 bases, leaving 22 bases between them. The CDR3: CASSSNRGRGLGEQYF. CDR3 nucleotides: TGTGCCAGCAGCTCGAACCGGGGCAGGGGTCTGGGCGAGCAGTACTTC.

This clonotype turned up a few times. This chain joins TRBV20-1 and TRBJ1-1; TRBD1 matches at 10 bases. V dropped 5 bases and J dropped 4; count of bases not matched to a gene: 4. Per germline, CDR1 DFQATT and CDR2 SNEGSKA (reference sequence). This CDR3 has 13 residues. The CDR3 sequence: CSAGGTGVTEAFF. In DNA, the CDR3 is TGCAGTGCTGGCGGGACAGGGGTCACTGAAGCTTTCTTT.

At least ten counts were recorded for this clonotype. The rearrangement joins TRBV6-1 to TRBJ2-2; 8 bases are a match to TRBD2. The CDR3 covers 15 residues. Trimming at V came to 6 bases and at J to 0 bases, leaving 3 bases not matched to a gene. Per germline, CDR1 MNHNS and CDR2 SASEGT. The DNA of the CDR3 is TGTGCCAGCAGAGTTAGCGGGACGAACACCGGGGAGCTGTTTTTT. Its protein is CASRVSGTNTGELFF.

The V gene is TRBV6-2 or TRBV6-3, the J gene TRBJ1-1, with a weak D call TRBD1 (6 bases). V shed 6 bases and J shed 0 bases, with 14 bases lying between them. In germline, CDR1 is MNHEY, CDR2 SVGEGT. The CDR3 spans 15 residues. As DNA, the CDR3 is TGTGCCAGCAGAGAAGGGGGACCAATGAACACTGAAGCTTTCTTT. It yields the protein CASREGGPMNTEAFF.

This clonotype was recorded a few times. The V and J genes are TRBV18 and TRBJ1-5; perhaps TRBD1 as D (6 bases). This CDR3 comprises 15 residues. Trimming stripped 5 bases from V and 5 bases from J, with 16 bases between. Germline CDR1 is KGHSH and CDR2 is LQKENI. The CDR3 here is CASSAQGYGYQPQHF. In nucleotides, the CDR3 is TGTGCCAGCTCAGCACAGGGATATGGCTATCAGCCCCAGCATTTT.

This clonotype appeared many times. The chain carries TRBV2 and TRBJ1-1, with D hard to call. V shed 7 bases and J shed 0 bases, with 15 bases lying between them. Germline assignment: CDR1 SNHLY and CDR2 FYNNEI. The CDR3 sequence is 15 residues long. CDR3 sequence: CASNPTTAMNTEAFF. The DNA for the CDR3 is TGTGCCAGCAACCCTACTACAGCTATGAACACTGAAGCTTTCTTT. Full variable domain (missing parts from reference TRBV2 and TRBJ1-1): EPEVTQTPSHQVTQMGQEVILRCVPISNHLYFYWYRQILGQKVEFLVSFYNNEISEKSEIFDDQFSVERPDGSNFTLKIRSTKLEDSAMYFCASNPTTAMNTEAFFGQGTRLTVV.

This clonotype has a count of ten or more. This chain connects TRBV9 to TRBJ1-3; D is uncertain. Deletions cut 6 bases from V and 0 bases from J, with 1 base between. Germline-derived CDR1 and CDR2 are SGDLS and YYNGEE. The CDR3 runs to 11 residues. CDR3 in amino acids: CASNSGNTIYF. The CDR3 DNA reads TGTGCCAGCAACTCTGGAAACACCATATATTTT.